The 3 T cell receptor beta chains in this list originate from one sample, sequenced in a study of blood T cell repertoires in COVID-19. Data came from immunoSEQ multiplex PCR; TCRdb stores just in-frame clones and leaves some out. The sample has fewer than 35,000 clones, 88% seen once. What was sequenced was peripheral blood. These receptors were obtained from a woman older than 75 with active or convalescent COVID-19.

The chain couples TRBV4-1 to TRBJ1-2, with TRBD1 identical over 8 bases. The CDR3 runs 17 residues. Trimming cost V 3 bases and J 5 bases; bases outside gene matches: 14. In germline, CDR1 is MGHRA, CDR2 YSYEKL. The chain's CDR3 is CASSHPRRKTGDYGYTF. CDR3 nucleotide sequence: TGCGCCAGCAGCCACCCCAGAAGAAAGACAGGGGATTATGGCTACACCTTC.

This chain connects TRBV19 to TRBJ1-1; 9 bases line up with TRBD1. Germline assignment: CDR1 LNHDA and CDR2 SQIVND (reference sequence). V was clipped by 7 bases and J by 4 bases; unmatched bases: 10. The CDR3 contains 15 residues. In DNA form, the CDR3 reads TGTGCCAGTACCCCAGGACAGGGGATAGGCACTGAAGCTTTCTTT. It encodes CASTPGQGIGTEAFF. Looking up the rest from reference TRBV19 and TRBJ1-1 gives the full variable domain: DGGITQSPKYLFRKEGQNVTLSCEQNLNHDAMYWYRQDPGQGLRLIYYSQIVNDFQKGDIAEGYSVSREKKESFPLTVTSAQKNPTAFYLCASTPGQGIGTEAFFGQGTRLTVV.

This rearrangement joins TRBV4-1 to TRBJ1-6, with TRBD1 matching 9 bases. The germline gives CDR1 MGHRA, CDR2 YSYEKL. CDR3 size: 15 residues. Trimming took 5 bases from V and 8 from J; bases not matched to a gene: 7. In DNA form, the CDR3 reads TGCGCCAGCAGCGAAACGACAGGGGGAGATTCACCCCTCCACTTT. It encodes CASSETTGGDSPLHF.